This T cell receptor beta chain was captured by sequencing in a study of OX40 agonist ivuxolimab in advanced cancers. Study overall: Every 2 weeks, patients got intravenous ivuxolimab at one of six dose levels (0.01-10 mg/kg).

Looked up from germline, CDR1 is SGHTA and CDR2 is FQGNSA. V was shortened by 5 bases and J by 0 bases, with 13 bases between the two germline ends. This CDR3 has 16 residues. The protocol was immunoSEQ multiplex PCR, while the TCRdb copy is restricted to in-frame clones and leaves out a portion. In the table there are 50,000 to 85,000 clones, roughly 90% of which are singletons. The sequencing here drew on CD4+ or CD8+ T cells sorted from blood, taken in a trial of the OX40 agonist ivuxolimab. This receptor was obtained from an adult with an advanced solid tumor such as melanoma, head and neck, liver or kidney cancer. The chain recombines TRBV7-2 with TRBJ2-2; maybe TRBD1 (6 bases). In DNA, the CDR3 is TGTGCCAGCAGCCCGCGACAGGCCGCGAACACCGGGGAGCTGTTTTTT. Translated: CASSPRQAANTGELFF. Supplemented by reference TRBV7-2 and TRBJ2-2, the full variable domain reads GAGVSQSPSNKVTEKGKDVELRCDPISGHTALYWYRQSLGQGLEFLIYFQGNSAPDKSGLPSDRFSAERTGGSVSTLTIQRTQQEDSAVYLCASSPRQAANTGELFFGEGSRLTVL.